Sequencing of this T cell receptor beta chain was carried out in a study of blood T cell repertoires in COVID-19. In the original workflow: How many nucleated cells were present was estimated from reference gene primer amplification. Libraries were prepared by immunoSEQ multiplex PCR; TCRdb keeps only in-frame clonotypes and omits some of them. The DNA was the basis for D and trimming; V, J and clone size are from that table. The sample contains 450,000 or so clones, 75% to 90% of which appear only once. Germline CDR1 and CDR2: ENHRY and SYGVKD. Deletions cut 4 bases from V and 6 bases from J, with 12 bases between. This CDR3 comprises 13 residues.

Material: peripheral blood. The receptor was isolated from a woman between 40 and 55 years old with COVID-19, enrolled during active disease. This sequence joins TRBV10-3 and TRBJ1-2, with D unresolved. The CDR3 protein is CAISGSGLHGYTF. CDR3 nucleotide sequence: TGTGCCATCAGTGGGTCTGGTCTACATGGCTACACCTTC.